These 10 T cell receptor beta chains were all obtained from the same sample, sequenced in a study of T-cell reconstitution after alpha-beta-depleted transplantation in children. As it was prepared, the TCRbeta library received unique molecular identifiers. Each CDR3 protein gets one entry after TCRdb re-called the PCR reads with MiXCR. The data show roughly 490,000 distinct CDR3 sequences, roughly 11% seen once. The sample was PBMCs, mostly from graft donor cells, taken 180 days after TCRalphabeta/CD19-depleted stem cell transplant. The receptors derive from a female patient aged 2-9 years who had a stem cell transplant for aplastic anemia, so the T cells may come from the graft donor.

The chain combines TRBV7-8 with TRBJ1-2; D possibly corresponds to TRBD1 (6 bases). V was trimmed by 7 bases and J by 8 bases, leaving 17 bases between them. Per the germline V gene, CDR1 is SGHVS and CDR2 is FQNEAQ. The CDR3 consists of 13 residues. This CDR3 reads CASNLDRREGYTF. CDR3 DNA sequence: TGTGCCAGCAACCTAGACAGGCGAGAAGGCTACACCTTC.

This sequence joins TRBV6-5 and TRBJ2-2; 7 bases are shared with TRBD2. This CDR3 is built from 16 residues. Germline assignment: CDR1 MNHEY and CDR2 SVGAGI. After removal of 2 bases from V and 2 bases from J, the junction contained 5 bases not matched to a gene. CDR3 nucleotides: TGTGCCAGCAGTTACGCTAGCGGACCTAACACCGGGGAGCTGTTTTTT. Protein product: CASSYASGPNTGELFF.

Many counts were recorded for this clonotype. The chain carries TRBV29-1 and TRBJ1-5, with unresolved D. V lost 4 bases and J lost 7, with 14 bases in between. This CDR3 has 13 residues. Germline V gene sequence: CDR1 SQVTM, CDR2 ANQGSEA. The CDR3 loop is CSVVRVEGQPQHF. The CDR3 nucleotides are TGCAGCGTTGTAAGGGTCGAAGGCCAGCCCCAGCATTTT.

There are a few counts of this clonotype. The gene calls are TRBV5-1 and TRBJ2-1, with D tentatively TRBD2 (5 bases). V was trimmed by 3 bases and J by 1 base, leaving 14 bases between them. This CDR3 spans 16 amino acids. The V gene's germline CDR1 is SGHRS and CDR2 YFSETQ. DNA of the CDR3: TGCGCCAGCAGCTCCTTTTTGGGAGTGTCCTACAATGAGCAGTTCTTC. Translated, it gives CASSSFLGVSYNEQFF. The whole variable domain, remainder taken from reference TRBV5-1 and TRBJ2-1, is KAGVTQTPRYLIKTRGQQVTLSCSPISGHRSVSWYQQTPGQGLQFLFEYFSETQRNKGNFPGRFSGRQFSNSRSEMNVSTLELGDSALYLCASSSFLGVSYNEQFFGPGTRLTVL.

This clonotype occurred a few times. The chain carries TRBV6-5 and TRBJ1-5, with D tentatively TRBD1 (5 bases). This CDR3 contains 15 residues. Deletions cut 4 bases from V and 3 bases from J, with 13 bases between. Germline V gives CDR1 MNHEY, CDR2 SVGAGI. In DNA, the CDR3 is TGTGCCAGCAGTTTTACTAGACAGATCAATCAGCCCCAGCATTTT. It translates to CASSFTRQINQPQHF.

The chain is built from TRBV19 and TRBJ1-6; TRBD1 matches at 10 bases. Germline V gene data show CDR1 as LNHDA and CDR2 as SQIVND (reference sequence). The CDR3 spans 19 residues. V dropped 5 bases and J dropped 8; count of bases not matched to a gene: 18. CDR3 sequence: CASSVPHRDRGRKDSPLHF. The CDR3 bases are TGTGCCAGTAGTGTCCCACACCGGGACAGGGGAAGGAAAGATTCACCCCTCCACTTT.

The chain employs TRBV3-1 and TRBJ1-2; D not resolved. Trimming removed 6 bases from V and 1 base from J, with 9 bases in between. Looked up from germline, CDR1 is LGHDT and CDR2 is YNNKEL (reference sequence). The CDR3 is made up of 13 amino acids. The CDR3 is CASSQEFNYGYTF. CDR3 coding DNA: TGTGCCAGCAGTCAGGAGTTTAACTATGGCTACACCTTC.

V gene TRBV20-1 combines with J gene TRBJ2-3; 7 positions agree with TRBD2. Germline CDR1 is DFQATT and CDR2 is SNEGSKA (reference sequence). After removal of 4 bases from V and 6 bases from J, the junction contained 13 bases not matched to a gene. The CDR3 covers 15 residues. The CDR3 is CSANEGGLIGDTQYF. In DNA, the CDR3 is TGCAGTGCTAATGAGGGAGGGCTCATTGGGGATACGCAGTATTTT.

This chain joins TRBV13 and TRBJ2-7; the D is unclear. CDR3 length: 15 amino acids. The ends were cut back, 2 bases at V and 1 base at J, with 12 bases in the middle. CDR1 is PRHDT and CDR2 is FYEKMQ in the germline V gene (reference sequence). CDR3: CASSLRSFASYEQYV. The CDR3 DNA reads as TGTGCCAGCAGCTTAAGGTCCTTTGCGTCCTACGAGCAGTACGTC.

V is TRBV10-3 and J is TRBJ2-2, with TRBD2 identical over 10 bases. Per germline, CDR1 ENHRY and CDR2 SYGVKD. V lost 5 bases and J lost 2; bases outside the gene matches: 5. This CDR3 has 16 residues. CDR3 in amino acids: CAISYSGRVNTGELFF. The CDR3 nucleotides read TGTGCCATCAGTTACAGCGGGAGGGTCAACACCGGGGAGCTGTTTTTT.